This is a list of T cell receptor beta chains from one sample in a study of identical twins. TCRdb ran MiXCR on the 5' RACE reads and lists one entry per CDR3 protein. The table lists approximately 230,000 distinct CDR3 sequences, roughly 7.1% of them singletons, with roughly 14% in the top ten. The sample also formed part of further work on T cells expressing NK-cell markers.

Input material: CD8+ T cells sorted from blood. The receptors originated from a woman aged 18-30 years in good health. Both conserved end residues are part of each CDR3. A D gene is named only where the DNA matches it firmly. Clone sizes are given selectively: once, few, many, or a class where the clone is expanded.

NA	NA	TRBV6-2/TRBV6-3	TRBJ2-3	CASRGIVFRETGTDTQYF	TGTGCCAGCAGAGGGATCGTGTTTAGGGAGACCGGCACAGATACGCAGTATTTT
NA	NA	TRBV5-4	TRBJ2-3	CASSLAYGLTDTQYF	TGTGCCAGCAGCTTGGCTTACGGTCTCACAGATACGCAGTATTTT
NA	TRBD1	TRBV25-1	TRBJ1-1	CASGQGRGDTEAFF	TGTGCCAGTGGACAGGGAAGGGGGGACACTGAAGCTTTCTTT
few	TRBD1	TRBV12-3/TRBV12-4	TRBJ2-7	CASNLPGQGFYEQYF	TGTGCCAGCAACTTACCGGGACAGGGGTTCTACGAGCAGTACTTC
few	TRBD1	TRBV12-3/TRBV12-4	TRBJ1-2	CASSLDRVSAGYTF	TGTGCCAGCAGCTTAGACAGGGTCTCAGCTGGCTACACCTTC
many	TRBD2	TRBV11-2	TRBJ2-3	CASSLGGGPDTQYF	TGTGCCAGCAGCTTAGGCGGGGGGCCCGATACGCAGTATTTT
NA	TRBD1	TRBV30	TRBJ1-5	CAWDRGQGSNQPQHF	TGTGCCTGGGACAGGGGGCAGGGTAGCAATCAGCCCCAGCATTTT
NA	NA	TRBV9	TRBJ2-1	CASSGGEGGGPQAYNEQFF	TGTGCCAGCAGCGGTGGAGAGGGAGGGGGACCCCAAGCCTACAATGAGCAGTTCTTC
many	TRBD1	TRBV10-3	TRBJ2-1	CAISESTTDRGIIYNEQFF	TGTGCCATCAGTGAGTCTACTACGGACAGGGGGATAATATACAATGAGCAGTTCTTC
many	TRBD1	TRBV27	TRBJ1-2	CASSLGQGIGGYTF	TGTGCCAGCAGCCTGGGACAGGGAATAGGTGGCTACACCTTC
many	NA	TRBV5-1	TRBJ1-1	CASSRGVTEAFF	TGCGCCAGCAGTCGGGGAGTGACTGAAGCTTTCTTT
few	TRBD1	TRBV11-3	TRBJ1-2	CASSGGQGIWYGYTF	TGTGCCAGCAGCGGTGGACAGGGTATATGGTACGGCTACACCTTC
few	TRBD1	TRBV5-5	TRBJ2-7	CASSYSPGGSYEQYF	TGTGCCAGCAGCTACTCTCCAGGGGGCTCCTACGAGCAGTACTTC
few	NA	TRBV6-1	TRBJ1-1	CASRDSSMNTEAFF	TGTGCCAGCAGGGACAGTTCCATGAACACTGAAGCTTTCTTT
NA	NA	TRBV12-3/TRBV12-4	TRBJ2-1	CASGTTIEQFF	TGTGCCAGCGGGACGACCATCGAGCAGTTCTTC
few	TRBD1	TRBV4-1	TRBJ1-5	CASSQGPGQGNNQPQHF	TGCGCCAGCAGCCAAGGACCGGGACAGGGGAACAATCAGCCCCAGCATTTT
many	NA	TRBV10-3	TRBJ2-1	CAQSGSSYNEQFF	TGTGCCCAGAGCGGTAGCTCCTACAATGAGCAGTTCTTC
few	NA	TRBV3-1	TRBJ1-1	CASSHKWQARHTEAFF	TGTGCCAGCAGCCACAAATGGCAGGCGAGGCACACTGAAGCTTTCTTT
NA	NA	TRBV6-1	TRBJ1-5	CACRRGSNQPQHF	TGTGCCTGCAGAAGGGGGAGCAATCAGCCCCAGCATTTT
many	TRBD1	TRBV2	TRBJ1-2	CASPNRGLSGYTF	TGTGCCAGCCCGAACAGGGGGCTTAGTGGCTACACCTTC
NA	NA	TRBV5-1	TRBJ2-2	CASSFYANTGELFF	TGCGCCAGCAGCTTCTACGCGAACACCGGGGAGCTGTTTTTT
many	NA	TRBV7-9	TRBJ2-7	CASSSTAIYEQYF	TGTGCCAGCAGCTCGACAGCCATTTACGAGCAGTACTTC
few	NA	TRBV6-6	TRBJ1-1	CASSYSTSEAFF	TGTGCCAGCAGTTACTCGACCTCTGAAGCTTTCTTT
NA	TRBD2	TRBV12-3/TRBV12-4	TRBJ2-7	CASSFLAGGFYEQYF	TGTGCCAGCAGTTTTCTAGCGGGAGGGTTCTACGAGCAGTACTTC
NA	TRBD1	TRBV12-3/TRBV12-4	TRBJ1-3	CASSPRQGSAGNTIYF	TGTGCCAGCAGTCCCAGACAGGGCTCGGCTGGAAACACCATATATTTT
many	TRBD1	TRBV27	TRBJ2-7	CASSLTGTGRHEQYF	TGTGCCAGCAGTTTAACTGGGACAGGGCGCCACGAGCAGTACTTC
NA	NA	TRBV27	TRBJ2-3	CASSLVGAAQYF	TGTGCCAGCAGTTTAGTGGGGGCGGCGCAGTATTTT
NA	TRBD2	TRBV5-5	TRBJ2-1	CASSHSGGYNEQFF	TGTGCCAGCAGCCATAGCGGGGGGTACAATGAGCAGTTCTTC
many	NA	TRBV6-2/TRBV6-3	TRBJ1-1	CASRFMTGNTEAFF	TGTGCCAGCAGATTCATGACAGGGAACACTGAAGCTTTCTTT
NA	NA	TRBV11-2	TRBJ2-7	CASSFSGITYEQYF	TGTGCCAGCAGCTTCTCAGGGATCACCTACGAGCAGTACTTC
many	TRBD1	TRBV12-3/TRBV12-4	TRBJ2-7	CASSHIKTGDEQYF	TGTGCCAGCAGTCACATCAAGACAGGGGACGAGCAGTACTTC
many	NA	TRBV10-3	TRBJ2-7	CAISDREISYEQYF	TGTGCCATCAGTGACCGGGAGATCAGCTACGAGCAGTACTTC
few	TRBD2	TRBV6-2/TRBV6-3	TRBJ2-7	CASSSRGGPTYEQYF	TGTGCCAGCAGTTCCCGGGGGGGCCCAACCTACGAGCAGTACTTC